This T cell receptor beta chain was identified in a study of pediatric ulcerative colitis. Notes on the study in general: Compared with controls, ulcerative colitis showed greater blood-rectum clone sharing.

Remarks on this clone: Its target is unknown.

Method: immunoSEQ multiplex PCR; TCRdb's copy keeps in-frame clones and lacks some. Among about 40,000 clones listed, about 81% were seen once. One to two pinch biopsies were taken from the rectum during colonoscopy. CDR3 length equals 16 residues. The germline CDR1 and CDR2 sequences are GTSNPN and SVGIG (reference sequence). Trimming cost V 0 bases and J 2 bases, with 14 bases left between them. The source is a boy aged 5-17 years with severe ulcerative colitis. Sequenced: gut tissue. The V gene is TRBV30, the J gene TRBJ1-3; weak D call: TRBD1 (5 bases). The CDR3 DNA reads TGTGCCTGGAGTGTAGCGGGGGTAGGGGCTGGAAACACCATATATTTT. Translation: CAWSVAGVGAGNTIYF.